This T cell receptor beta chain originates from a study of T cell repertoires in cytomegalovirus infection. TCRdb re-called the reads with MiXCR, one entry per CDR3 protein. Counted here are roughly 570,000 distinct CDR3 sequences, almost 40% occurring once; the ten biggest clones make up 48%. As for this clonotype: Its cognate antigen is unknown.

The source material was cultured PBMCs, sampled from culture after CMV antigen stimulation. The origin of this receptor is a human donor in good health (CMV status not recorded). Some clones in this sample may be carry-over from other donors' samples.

As DNA, the CDR3 is TGTGCCAGCAGCCGCGGGGGACAGGGGGCATCTGGGGCCAACGTCCTGACTTTC. It encodes CASSRGGQGASGANVLTF. The chain combines TRBV5-4 with TRBJ2-6; 12 nucleotides match TRBD1. Germline CDR1 is SGHNT and CDR2 is YYREEE (reference sequence). The CDR3 spans 18 residues. V lost 4 bases and J lost 1; bases outside the gene matches: 6.